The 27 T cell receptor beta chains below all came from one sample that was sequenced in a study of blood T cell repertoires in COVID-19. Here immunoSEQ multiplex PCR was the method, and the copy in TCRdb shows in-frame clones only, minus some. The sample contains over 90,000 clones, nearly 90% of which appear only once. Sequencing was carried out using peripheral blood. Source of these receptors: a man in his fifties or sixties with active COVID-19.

The CDR3 sequence is CASSPGTSGGVRETQYF. CDR3 sequence (DNA): TGTGCCAGCAGCCCTGGGACTAGCGGGGGAGTACGGGAGACCCAGTACTTC. The chain joins TRBV28 to TRBJ2-5; 14 bases agree with TRBD2. The CDR3 has 17 amino acids. Germline CDR1 and CDR2: MDHEN and SYDVKM. After removal of 6 bases from V and 5 bases from J, the junction contained 11 bases not matched to a gene.

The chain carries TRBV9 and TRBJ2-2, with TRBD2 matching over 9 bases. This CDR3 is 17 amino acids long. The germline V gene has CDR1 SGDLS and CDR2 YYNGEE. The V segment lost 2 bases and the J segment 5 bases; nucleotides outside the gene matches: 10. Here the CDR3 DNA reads TGTGCCAGCAGCGTCCTTCGCGGGGGGGCAGGGACCGGGGAGCTGTTTTTT. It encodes CASSVLRGGAGTGELFF.

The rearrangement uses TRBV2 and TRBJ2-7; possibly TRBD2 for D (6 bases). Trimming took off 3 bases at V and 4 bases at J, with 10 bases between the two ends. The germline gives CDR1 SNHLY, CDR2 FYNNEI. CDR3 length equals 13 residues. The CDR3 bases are TGTGCCAGCAGTGATGATGGGGGGTACGAGCAGTACTTC. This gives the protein CASSDDGGYEQYF.

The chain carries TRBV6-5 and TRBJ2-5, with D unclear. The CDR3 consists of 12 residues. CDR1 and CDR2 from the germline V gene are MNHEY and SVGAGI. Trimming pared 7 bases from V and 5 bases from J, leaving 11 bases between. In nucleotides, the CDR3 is TGTGCCAGCAATCTCTCGCAGGAGACCCAGTACTTC. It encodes CASNLSQETQYF.

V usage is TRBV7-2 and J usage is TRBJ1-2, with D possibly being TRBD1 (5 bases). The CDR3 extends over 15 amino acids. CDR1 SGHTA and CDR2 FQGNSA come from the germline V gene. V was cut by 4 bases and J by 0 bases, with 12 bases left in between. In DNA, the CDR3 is TGTGCCAGCAGCTCCAGGGCTTTAGCTAACTATGGCTACACCTTC. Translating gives CASSSRALANYGYTF.

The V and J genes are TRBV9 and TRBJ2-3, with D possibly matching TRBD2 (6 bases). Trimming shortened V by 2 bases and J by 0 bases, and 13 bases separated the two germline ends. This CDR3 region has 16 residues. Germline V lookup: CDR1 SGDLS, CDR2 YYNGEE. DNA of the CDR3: TGTGCCAGCAGCGTGGGGACTTTAGGTAGCACAGATACGCAGTATTTT. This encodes CASSVGTLGSTDTQYF.

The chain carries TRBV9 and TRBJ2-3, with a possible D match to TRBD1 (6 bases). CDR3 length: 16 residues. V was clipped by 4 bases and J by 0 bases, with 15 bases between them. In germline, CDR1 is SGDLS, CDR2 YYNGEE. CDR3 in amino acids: CASSPQGKGSTDTQYF. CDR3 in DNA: TGTGCCAGCAGCCCACAGGGTAAAGGCAGCACAGATACGCAGTATTTT.

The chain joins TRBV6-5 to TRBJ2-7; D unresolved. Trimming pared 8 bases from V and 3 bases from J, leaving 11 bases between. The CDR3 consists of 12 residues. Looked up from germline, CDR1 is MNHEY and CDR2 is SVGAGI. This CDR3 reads CASASRYYEQYF. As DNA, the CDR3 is TGTGCCAGCGCGAGCAGGTACTACGAGCAGTACTTC.

CDR3 protein: CASSSPGLAGGYTDTQYF. In nucleotides, the CDR3 is TGTGCCAGCAGCTCCCCGGGACTAGCGGGGGGGTACACAGATACGCAGTATTTT. The J gene is TRBJ2-3, the V gene TRBV7-6; 16 nucleotides align to TRBD2. Per germline, CDR1 SGHVS and CDR2 FNYEAQ. V trimming: 4 bases; J trimming: 2 bases; junction bases outside the gene matches: 6. This CDR3 is 18 amino acids long.

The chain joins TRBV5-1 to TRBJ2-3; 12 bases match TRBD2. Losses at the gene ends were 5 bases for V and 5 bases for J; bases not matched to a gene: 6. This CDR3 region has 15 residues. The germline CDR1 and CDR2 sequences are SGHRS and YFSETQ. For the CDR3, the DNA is TGCGCCAGCAGATCTAGCGGGGGGGCCGGAGATACGCAGTATTTT. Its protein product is CASRSSGGAGDTQYF.

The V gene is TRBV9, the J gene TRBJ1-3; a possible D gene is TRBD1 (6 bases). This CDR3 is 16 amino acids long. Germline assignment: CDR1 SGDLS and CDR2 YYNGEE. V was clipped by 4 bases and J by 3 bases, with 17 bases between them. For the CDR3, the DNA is TGTGCCAGCAGCCCCCGGCAGGGGTTAAATGGAAACACCATATATTTT. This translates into CASSPRQGLNGNTIYF.

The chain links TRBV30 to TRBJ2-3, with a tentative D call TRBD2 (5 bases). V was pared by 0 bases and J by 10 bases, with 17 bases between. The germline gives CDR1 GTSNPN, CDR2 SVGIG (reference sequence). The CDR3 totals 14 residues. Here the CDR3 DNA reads TGTGCCTGGAGTGTACAGAGACTAAGGAGCCCGCAGTATTTT. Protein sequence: CAWSVQRLRSPQYF.

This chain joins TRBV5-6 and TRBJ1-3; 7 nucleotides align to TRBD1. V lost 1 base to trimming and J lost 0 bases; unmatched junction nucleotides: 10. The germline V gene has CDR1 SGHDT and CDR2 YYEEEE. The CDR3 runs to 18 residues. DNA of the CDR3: TGTGCCAGCAGCTTGACCGGGACAGAAGATTTCTCTGGAAACACCATATATTTT. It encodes CASSLTGTEDFSGNTIYF.

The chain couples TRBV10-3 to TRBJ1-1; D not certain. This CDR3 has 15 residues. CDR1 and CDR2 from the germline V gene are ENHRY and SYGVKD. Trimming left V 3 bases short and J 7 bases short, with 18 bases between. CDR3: CAISDKAAGRDEAFF. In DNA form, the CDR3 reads TGTGCCATCAGTGATAAGGCCGCCGGGAGGGATGAAGCTTTCTTT.

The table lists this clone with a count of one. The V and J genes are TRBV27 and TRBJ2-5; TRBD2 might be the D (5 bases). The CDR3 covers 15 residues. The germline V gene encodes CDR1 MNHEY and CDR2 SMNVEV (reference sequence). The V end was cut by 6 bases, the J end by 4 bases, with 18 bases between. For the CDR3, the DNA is TGTGCCAGCAGCCAGGACTTCCTACGGGCAGAGACCCAGTACTTC. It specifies CASSQDFLRAETQYF.

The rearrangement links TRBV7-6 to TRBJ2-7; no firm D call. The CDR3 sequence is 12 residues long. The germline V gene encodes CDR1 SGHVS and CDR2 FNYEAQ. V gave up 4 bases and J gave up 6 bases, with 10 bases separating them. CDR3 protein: CASSSHSREQYF. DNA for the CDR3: TGTGCCAGCAGCTCTCACTCTCGCGAGCAGTACTTC.

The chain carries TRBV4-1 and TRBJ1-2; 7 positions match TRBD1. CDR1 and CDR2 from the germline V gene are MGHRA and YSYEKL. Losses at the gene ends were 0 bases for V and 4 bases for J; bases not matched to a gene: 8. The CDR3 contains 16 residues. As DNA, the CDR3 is TGCGCCAGCAGCCAAGATCGAACAGGGGTAATCTATGGCTACACCTTC. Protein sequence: CASSQDRTGVIYGYTF.

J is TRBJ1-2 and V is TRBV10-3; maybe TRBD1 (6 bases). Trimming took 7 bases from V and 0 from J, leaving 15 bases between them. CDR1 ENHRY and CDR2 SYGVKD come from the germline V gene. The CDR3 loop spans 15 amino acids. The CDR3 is CAINLGQAANYGYTF. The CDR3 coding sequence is TGTGCCATCAATTTGGGACAAGCCGCTAACTATGGCTACACCTTC.

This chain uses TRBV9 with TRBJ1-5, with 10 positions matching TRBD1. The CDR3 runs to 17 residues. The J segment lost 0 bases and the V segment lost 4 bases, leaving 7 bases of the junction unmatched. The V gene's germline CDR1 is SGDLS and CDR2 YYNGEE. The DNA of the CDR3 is TGTGCCAGCAGCTCAGGGACAGGGGTTGTTAGCAATCAGCCCCAGCATTTT. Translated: CASSSGTGVVSNQPQHF.

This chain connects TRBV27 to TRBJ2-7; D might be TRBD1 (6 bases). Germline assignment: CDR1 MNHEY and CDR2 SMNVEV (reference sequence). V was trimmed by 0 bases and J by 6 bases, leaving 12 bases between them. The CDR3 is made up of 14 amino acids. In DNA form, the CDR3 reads TGTGCCAGCAGTTTATCACCTACAGGGTTCGAGCAGTACTTC. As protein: CASSLSPTGFEQYF.

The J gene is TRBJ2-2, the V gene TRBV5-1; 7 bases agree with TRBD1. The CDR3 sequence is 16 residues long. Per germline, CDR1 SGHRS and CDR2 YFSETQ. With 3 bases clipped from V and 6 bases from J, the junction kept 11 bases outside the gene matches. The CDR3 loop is CASSSHSTGTPGELFF. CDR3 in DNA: TGCGCCAGCAGCTCCCACTCGACAGGGACCCCCGGGGAGCTGTTTTTT.

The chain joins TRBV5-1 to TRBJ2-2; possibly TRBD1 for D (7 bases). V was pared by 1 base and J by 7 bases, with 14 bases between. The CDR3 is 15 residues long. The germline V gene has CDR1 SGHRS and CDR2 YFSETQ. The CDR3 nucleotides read TGCGCCAGCAGCTTGAGACAGGGTAGCGGCGGGGAGCTGTTTTTT. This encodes CASSLRQGSGGELFF. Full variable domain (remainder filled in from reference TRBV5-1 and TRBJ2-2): KAGVTQTPRYLIKTRGQQVTLSCSPISGHRSVSWYQQTPGQGLQFLFEYFSETQRNKGNFPGRFSGRQFSNSRSEMNVSTLELGDSALYLCASSLRQGSGGELFFGEGSRLTVL.

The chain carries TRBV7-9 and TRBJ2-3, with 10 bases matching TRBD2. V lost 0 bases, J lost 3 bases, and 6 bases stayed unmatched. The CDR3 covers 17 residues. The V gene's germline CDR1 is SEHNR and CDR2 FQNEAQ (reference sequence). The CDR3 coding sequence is TGTGCCAGCAGCTTAGCTGGGAGCGGGGGGGCTACAGATACGCAGTATTTT. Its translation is CASSLAGSGGATDTQYF.

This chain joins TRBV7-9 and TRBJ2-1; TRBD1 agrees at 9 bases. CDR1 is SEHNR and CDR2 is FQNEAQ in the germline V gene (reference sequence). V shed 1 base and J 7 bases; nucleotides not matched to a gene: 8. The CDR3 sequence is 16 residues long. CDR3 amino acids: CASSLGGQGLRNEQFF. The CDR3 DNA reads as TGTGCCAGCAGCTTAGGGGGACAGGGATTGAGAAATGAGCAGTTCTTC. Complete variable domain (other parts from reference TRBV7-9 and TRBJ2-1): DTGVSQNPRHKITKRGQNVTFRCDPISEHNRLYWYRQTLGQGPEFLTYFQNEAQLEKSRLLSDRFSAERPKGSFSTLEIQRTEQGDSAMYLCASSLGGQGLRNEQFFGPGTRLTVL.

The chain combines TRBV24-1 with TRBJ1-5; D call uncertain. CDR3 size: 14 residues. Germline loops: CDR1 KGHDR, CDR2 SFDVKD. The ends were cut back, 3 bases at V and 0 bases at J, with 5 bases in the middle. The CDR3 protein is CATSDLNSNQPQHF. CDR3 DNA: TGTGCCACCAGTGATCTAAATAGCAATCAGCCCCAGCATTTT.

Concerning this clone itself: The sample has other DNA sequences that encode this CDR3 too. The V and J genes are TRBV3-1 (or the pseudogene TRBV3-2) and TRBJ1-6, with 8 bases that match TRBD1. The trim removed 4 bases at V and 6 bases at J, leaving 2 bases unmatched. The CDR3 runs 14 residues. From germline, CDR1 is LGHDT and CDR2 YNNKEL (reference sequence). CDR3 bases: TGTGCCAGCAGCCCGGGGACAGGTAATTCACCCCTCCACTTT. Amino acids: CASSPGTGNSPLHF.

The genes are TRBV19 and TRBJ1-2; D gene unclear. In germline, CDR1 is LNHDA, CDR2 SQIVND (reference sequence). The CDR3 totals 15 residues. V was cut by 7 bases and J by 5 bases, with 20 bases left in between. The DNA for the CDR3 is TGTGCCAGTAAATCGGAACGGCCTCCGGGATATGGCTACACCTTC. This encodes CASKSERPPGYGYTF.